The clone carrying this TCR beta chain was seen a handful of times. The antigen remains unidentified. The data belong to a study of early T cells in non-severe SARS-CoV-2 infection. Across the whole study: Unsorted whole blood bulk RNA was sequenced, with unpaired chains. Broader study findings: Using VDJdb, the matching emphasized anti-spike CD8 responses while missing private and CD4 specificities.

The trim removed 7 bases at V and 9 bases at J, leaving 6 bases unmatched. Germline-derived CDR1 and CDR2 are SNHLY and FYNNEI. The CDR3 totals 11 residues. MiXCR, applied by TCRdb to the 5' RACE reads, yields one record per CDR3 protein. The repertoire holds roughly 35,000 distinct CDR3 sequences, with roughly 9.3% as singletons. Sequenced input: whole blood. This receptor was obtained from an adult who was a healthcare worker with PCR-confirmed SARS-CoV-2 infection or an uninfected control (not recorded which). This chain uses TRBV2 with TRBJ2-7, with 7 bases fitting TRBD1. Here the CDR3 reads CASTEGARQYF. CDR3 DNA: TGTGCCAGCACCGAGGGGGCGCGGCAGTACTTC.